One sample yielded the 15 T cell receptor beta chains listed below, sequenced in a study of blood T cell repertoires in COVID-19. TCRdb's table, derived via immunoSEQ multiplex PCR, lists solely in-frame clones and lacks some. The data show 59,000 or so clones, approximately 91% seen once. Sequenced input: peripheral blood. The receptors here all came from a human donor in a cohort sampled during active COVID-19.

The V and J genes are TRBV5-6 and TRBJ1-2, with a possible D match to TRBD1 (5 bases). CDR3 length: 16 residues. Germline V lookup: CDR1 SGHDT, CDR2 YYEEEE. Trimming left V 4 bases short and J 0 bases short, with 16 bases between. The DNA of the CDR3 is TGTGCCAGCAGCGCAGGAGGGGCCGCAGCTAACTATGGCTACACCTTC. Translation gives CASSAGGAAANYGYTF.

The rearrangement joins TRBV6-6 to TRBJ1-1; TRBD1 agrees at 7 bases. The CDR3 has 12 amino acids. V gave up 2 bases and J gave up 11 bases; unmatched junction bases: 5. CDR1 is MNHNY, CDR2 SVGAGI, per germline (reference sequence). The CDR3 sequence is CASSYREGAAFF. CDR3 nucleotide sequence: TGTGCCAGCAGTTACCGGGAGGGGGCGGCTTTCTTT.

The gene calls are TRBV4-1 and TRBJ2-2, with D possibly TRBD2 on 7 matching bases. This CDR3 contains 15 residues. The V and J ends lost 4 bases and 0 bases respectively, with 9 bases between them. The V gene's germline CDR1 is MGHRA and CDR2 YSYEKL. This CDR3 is CASSRGGPNTGELFF. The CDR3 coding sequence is TGCGCCAGCAGCCGGGGGGGCCCGAACACCGGGGAGCTGTTTTTT.

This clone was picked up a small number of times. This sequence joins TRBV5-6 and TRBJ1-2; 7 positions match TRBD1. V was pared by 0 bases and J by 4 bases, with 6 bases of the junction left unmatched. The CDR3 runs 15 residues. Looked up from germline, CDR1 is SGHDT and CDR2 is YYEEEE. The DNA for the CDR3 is TGTGCCAGCAGCTTGGTAGGACAGGAGGGCTATGGCTACACCTTC. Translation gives CASSLVGQEGYGYTF.

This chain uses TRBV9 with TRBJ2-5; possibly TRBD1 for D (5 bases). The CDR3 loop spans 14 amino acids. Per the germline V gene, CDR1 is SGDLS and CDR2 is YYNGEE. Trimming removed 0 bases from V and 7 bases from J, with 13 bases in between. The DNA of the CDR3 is TGTGCCAGCAGCGTAGATCCAGCTCAGGGGACCCAGTACTTC. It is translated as CASSVDPAQGTQYF.

For the CDR3, the DNA is TGTGCCAGCAGAGCCGGGACTAGAAGCGGAGAGACCCAGTACTTC. It encodes CASRAGTRSGETQYF. The J gene is TRBJ2-5, the V gene TRBV2, with 8 nucleotides matching TRBD2. J lost 4 bases, V lost 6 bases, and 10 bases had no gene match. Per the germline V gene, CDR1 is SNHLY and CDR2 is FYNNEI. There are 15 residues in the CDR3.

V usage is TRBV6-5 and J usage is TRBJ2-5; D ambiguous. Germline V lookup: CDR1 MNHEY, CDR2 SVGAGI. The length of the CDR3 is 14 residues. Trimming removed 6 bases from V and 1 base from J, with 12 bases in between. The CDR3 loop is CASSDYKAQETQYF. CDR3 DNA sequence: TGTGCCAGCAGCGATTATAAAGCCCAAGAGACCCAGTACTTC.

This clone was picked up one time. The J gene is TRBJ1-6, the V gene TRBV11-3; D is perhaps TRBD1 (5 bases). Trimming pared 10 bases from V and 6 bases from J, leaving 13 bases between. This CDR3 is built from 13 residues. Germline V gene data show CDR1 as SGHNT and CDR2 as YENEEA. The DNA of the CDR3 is TGTGCCACCCGGGGGGACGGTAATTCACCCCTCCACTTT. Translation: CATRGDGNSPLHF.

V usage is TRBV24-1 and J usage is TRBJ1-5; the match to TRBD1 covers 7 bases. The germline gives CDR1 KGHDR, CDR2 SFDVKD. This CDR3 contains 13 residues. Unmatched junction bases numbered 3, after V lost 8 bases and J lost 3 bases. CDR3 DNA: TGTGCCACCAAGCAGGGGGACAATCAGCCCCAGCATTTT. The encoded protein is CATKQGDNQPQHF.

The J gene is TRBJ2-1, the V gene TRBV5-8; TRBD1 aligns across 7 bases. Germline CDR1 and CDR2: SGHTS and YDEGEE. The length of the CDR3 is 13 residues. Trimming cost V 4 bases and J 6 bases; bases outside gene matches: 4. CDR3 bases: TGTGCCAGCAGCCAAGACAGGGTCAATGAGCAGTTCTTC. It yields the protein CASSQDRVNEQFF.

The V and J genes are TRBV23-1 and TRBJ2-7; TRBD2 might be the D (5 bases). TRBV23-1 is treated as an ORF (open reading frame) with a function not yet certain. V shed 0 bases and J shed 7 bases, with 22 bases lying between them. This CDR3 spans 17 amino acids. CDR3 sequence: CASSQSGARLSYGEQYF. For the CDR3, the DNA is TGCGCCAGCAGTCAATCGGGAGCGCGGCTGTCCTACGGGGAGCAGTACTTC.

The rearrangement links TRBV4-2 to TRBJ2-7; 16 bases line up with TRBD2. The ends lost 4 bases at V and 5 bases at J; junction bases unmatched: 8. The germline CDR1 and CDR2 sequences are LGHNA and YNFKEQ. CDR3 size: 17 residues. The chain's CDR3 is CASSPGLAGGRGNEQYF. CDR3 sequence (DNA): TGTGCCAGCAGCCCGGGACTAGCGGGAGGGAGGGGTAACGAGCAGTACTTC.

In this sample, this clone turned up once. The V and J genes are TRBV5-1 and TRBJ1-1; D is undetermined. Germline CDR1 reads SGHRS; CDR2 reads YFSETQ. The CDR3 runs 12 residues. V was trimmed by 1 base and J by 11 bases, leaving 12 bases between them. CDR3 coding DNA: TGCGCCAGCAGCTTGACGGGTCCGACGGCTTTCTTT. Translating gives CASSLTGPTAFF.

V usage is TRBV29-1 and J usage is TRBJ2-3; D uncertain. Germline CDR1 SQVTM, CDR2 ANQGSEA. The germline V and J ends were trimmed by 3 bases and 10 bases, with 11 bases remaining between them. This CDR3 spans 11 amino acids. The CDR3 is CSVDPSSSQYF. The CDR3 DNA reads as TGCAGCGTTGACCCCTCCAGTTCGCAGTATTTT.

The CDR3 loop reads CASSTGSFGANVLTF. CDR3 bases: TGTGCCAGCAGCACAGGGTCCTTTGGGGCCAACGTCCTGACTTTC. The V gene is TRBV11-2, the J gene TRBJ2-6; maybe TRBD1 (6 bases). With 5 bases removed from V and 3 bases from J, the gap between germline ends came to 11 bases. Germline-derived CDR1 and CDR2 are SGHAT and FQNNGV. This CDR3 is 15 amino acids long.